The subject of this entry is one T cell receptor beta chain. Its antigen is as yet unknown. In germline, CDR1 is LNHDA, CDR2 SQIVND (reference sequence). This CDR3 contains 15 residues. The V gene end was trimmed by 11 bases and the J gene end by 5 bases; junction bases not matched to a gene: 16. This sample is part of a study of T cells in Graves' hyperthyroidism and ophthalmopathy. Study-level findings and limits: Blood also held most thyroid clonotypes expanded beyond 0.001.

Exclusion criteria comprised uncontrolled infection, other autoimmune disease, pregnancy or lactation. In making diagnoses, clinical symptoms, serum thyroxine and TRAb, thyroid ultrasound and orbital computed tomography were all used. Regions amplified from RNA transcripts were the TCR beta CDR3 regions. Initially, a first-round RT-PCR of the TCR CDR3 employed the HTBI primer set. From the multiplex PCR reads, TCRdb called clonotypes with MiXCR, one entry per CDR3 protein. Of 470,000 or so distinct CDR3 sequences in the sample, less than 25% were seen once. The sequencing sample was made of blood. The receptor was derived from a man between 18 and 35 years old with Graves' hyperthyroidism. The chain links TRBV19 to TRBJ1-1; 8 nucleotides line up with TRBD1. The CDR3 spells CACRDRLSPMTEAFF. The CDR3 DNA is TGTGCCTGCCGGGACAGGCTATCCCCAATGACTGAAGCTTTCTTT.